The rows below give T cell receptor beta chains drawn from one sample of a study of CD8 T cells in Susac syndrome. TCRdb used MiXCR to reprocess the immunoSEQ multiplex PCR reads, holding one entry per CDR3 protein. The repertoire holds about 290,000 distinct CDR3 sequences, approximately 85% seen once, with around 0.2% in the top ten. Sequencing was performed on CD8+ T cells from PBMCs. The receptors derive from a human donor with multiple sclerosis. Both conserved end residues are part of each CDR3. Clone size is stated in some rows and not others, as once, few, many or a class when expanded.

TRBJ2-1,TRBV6-2/TRBV6-3,NA,CASSYLASYNEQFF
TRBJ2-3,TRBV4-2,NA,CASSQEGTSGDTQYF
TRBJ2-7,TRBV7-9,NA,CASSSVANSYEQYF
TRBJ2-3,TRBV3-1,NA,CASSPIRGTQYF
TRBJ2-6,TRBV9,NA,CASSDQREGGNVLTF
TRBJ2-3,TRBV9,NA,CASSVGASGADTQYF
TRBJ2-7,TRBV19,few,CASNIGQGTYEQYF
TRBJ1-1,TRBV12-3/TRBV12-4,once,CASRETDRVIVYDTEAFF
TRBJ2-2,TRBV27,NA,CASSFQIPGELFF
TRBJ2-3,TRBV4-3,NA,CASSQGLAGTDTQYF
TRBJ2-7,TRBV12-3/TRBV12-4,NA,CASRAENSYEQYF
TRBJ2-7,TRBV3-1,NA,CASSQNRASGYYEQYF
TRBJ2-1,TRBV28,NA,CASSSPEARPYNEQFF
TRBJ1-6,TRBV27,NA,CASSYDRAYSPLHF
TRBJ1-5,TRBV7-3,NA,CASSTTGSGPQHF
TRBJ2-2,TRBV7-4,NA,CASSPRGNGPGRELFF
TRBJ2-1,TRBV7-8,NA,CASSVQEAGGPYNEQFF
TRBJ1-1,TRBV7-8,NA,CASSLVRMNTEAFF
TRBJ2-1,TRBV5-6,NA,CASSVGSSSYNEQFF
TRBJ2-5,TRBV7-2,few,CASSLAYGGAGETQYF
TRBJ2-1,TRBV30,NA,CAWSGDLAGVYDEQFF
TRBJ2-2,TRBV5-5,NA,CASSLAQNTGELFF
TRBJ1-4,TRBV4-3,NA,CASSQGTGGAANEKLFF
TRBJ1-3,TRBV7-9,NA,CASREEGNTIYF
TRBJ2-1,TRBV4-2,NA,CASSRLVDEQFF
TRBJ2-7,TRBV12-3/TRBV12-4,NA,CASRGDRAYEQYF
TRBJ2-7,TRBV6-2/TRBV6-3,NA,CASSYDRLTSYEQYF
TRBJ2-1,TRBV15,NA,CATGRVAYNEQFF
TRBJ1-2,TRBV7-9,NA,CASSRDIDYGYTF
TRBJ1-1,TRBV12-3/TRBV12-4,NA,CASSLGQNMNTEAFF
TRBJ2-3,TRBV7-2,NA,CASSLTGGPYITDTQYF
TRBJ2-7,TRBV30,NA,CAWSVLAGRVEQYF
TRBJ2-1,TRBV7-9,NA,CASSRLLAGGHNEQFF
TRBJ2-2,TRBV19,NA,CASSMPGELFF
TRBJ1-2,TRBV28,NA,CASSPIGTGSGYTF
TRBJ2-7,TRBV6-5,NA,CASSYNGRSHEQYF
TRBJ1-5,TRBV7-8,NA,CASSLESISNQPQHF
TRBJ2-2,TRBV19,NA,CASSTTGQGLGELFF
TRBJ1-1,TRBV29-1,NA,CSVDSMPEAFF
TRBJ2-7,TRBV6-2/TRBV6-3,few,CASSYSPSGTGEQYF
TRBJ2-7,TRBV6-2/TRBV6-3,NA,CASSYSVSFYSYEQYF
TRBJ2-3,TRBV12-3/TRBV12-4,NA,CARGGLSTDTQYF
TRBJ2-7,TRBV30,NA,CARSTGTIYEQYF
TRBJ1-5,TRBV20-1,NA,CSAVIPNDNQPQHF
TRBJ1-6,TRBV4-3,NA,CASSQDTGGALPLHF
TRBJ2-5,TRBV7-7,NA,CASSLGLAGGRVTQYF
TRBJ2-7,TRBV28,NA,CASSLVSASYEQYF
TRBJ2-5,TRBV20-1,NA,CSARGSSLIETQYF
TRBJ1-1,TRBV7-9,NA,CASRLTNTEVFF
TRBJ1-2,TRBV6-1,NA,CASSPGGRGATLVTGYTF
TRBJ2-1,TRBV20-1,NA,CSAILPGLATYNEQFF
TRBJ1-1,TRBV4-3,NA,CASSQDRWGTGGGSTEAFF
TRBJ2-1,TRBV6-5,NA,CASSRSGIQKFF